The 26 T cell receptor beta chains given below trace back to one sample, sequenced in a study of T cell changes during pregnancy in multiple sclerosis. Libraries were prepared by immunoSEQ multiplex PCR; TCRdb keeps only in-frame clonotypes and omits some of them. The profile shows some 64,000 clones, around 89% of them singletons. This material consisted of peripheral blood, taken in the first trimester of pregnancy. The receptors shown here come from a female donor in good health, enrolled as a control in a pregnancy study.

This chain connects TRBV19 to TRBJ1-5; 11 nucleotides agree with TRBD1. This CDR3 comprises 15 residues. Germline assignment: CDR1 LNHDA and CDR2 SQIVND (reference sequence). V lost 7 bases to trimming and J lost 6 bases; unmatched junction nucleotides: 8. The CDR3 protein is CASNPPGTGGQPQHF. The CDR3 DNA is TGTGCCAGTAATCCTCCCGGGACAGGGGGTCAGCCCCAGCATTTT.

This clone was seen a single time. Germline and junction disagree at one end, which may indicate a read error. The rearrangement joins TRBV11-2 to TRBJ1-1; no reliable D call. In germline, CDR1 is SGHAT, CDR2 FQNNGV. This CDR3 contains 15 residues. CDR3 sequence (DNA): TGTGCCAGCAGCTCGTCGTACAGCTCGAACTCTGAAGCTTTCTTT. This translates into CASSSSYSSNSEAFF.

The chain is built from TRBV7-9 and TRBJ2-5; no clear D gene. CDR1 and CDR2 (germline): SEHNR, FQNEAQ (reference sequence). The CDR3 has 13 amino acids. Trimming shortened V by 2 bases and J by 1 base, and 5 bases separated the two germline ends. The CDR3 loop reads CASSLSLQETQYF. In DNA form, the CDR3 reads TGTGCCAGCAGCTTATCCCTCCAAGAGACCCAGTACTTC.

V is TRBV25-1 and J is TRBJ2-7; D might be TRBD1 (5 bases). V was cut by 2 bases and J by 10 bases, with 15 bases left in between. CDR3 size: 13 residues. CDR1 is MGHDK and CDR2 is SYGVNS in the germline V gene. The CDR3 sequence: CASSEPDRAGQYF. CDR3 sequence (DNA): TGTGCCAGCAGTGAACCCGACAGAGCCGGACAGTACTTC.

As DNA, the CDR3 is TGTGCCAGCAGCCCTAGACAGAATTCACCCCTCCACTTT. Amino acids: CASSPRQNSPLHF. J is TRBJ1-6 and V is TRBV7-9, with a tentative D call TRBD1 (5 bases). Trimming took 5 bases from V and 7 from J, leaving 9 bases between them. The germline gives CDR1 SEHNR, CDR2 FQNEAQ (reference sequence). The CDR3 consists of 13 residues.

V is TRBV19 and J is TRBJ1-5, with a tentative D call TRBD1 (5 bases). This CDR3 region has 15 residues. CDR1 LNHDA and CDR2 SQIVND come from the germline V gene (reference sequence). V was trimmed by 4 bases and J by 4 bases, leaving 14 bases between them. CDR3 in DNA: TGTGCCAGTAGTACCACGGGGGGGAGGAATCAGCCCCAGCATTTT. Translated, it gives CASSTTGGRNQPQHF. Using reference TRBV19 and TRBJ1-5 for the parts outside the CDR3, the full variable domain is DGGITQSPKYLFRKEGQNVTLSCEQNLNHDAMYWYRQDPGQGLRLIYYSQIVNDFQKGDIAEGYSVSREKKESFPLTVTSAQKNPTAFYLCASSTTGGRNQPQHFGDGTRLSIL.

V and J are TRBV10-3 and TRBJ2-5; D is possibly TRBD2 (6 bases). V gave up 5 bases and J gave up 2 bases, with 15 bases separating them. Germline V gives CDR1 ENHRY, CDR2 SYGVKD. CDR3 length: 15 amino acids. The CDR3 spells CAISHTSGGQETQYF. In nucleotides, the CDR3 is TGTGCCATCAGTCACACCTCCGGGGGACAAGAGACCCAGTACTTC.

This rearrangement joins TRBV11-2 to TRBJ2-7, with 7 bases that match TRBD1. V was pared by 5 bases and J by 1 base, with 5 bases of the junction left unmatched. Germline CDR1 reads SGHAT; CDR2 reads FQNNGV. CDR3 length: 14 amino acids. The DNA for the CDR3 is TGTGCCAGCAGCCCAACAGGGGCTTCCTACGAGCAGTACTTC. Translation gives CASSPTGASYEQYF.

The chain is built from TRBV28 and TRBJ2-1, with a weak D call TRBD2 (5 bases). The V gene lost 3 bases and the J gene lost 10 bases, with 10 bases spanning the gap. The CDR3 is 12 residues long. Germline CDR1 and CDR2: MDHEN and SYDVKM. The CDR3 nucleotides read TGTGCCAGCAGTTTGGCCGGAGGAGAGCAGTTCTTC. This translates into CASSLAGGEQFF.

The genes are TRBV7-8 and TRBJ1-4; 9 nucleotides align to TRBD1. Germline CDR1 and CDR2: SGHVS and FQNEAQ. This CDR3 is 15 amino acids long. With 5 bases clipped from V and 4 bases from J, the junction kept 5 bases outside the gene matches. DNA of the CDR3: TGTGCCAGCAGCCCTTGGACAGGGGTTAATGAAAAACTGTTTTTT. Protein product: CASSPWTGVNEKLFF. Full variable domain (remainder filled in from reference TRBV7-8 and TRBJ1-4): GAGVSQSPRYKVAKRGQDVALRCDPISGHVSLFWYQQALGQGPEFLTYFQNEAQLDKSGLPSDRFFAERPEGSVSTLKIQRTQQEDSAVYLCASSPWTGVNEKLFFGSGTQLSVL.

The chain joins TRBV5-4 to TRBJ2-5; 9 nucleotides line up with TRBD1. Germline CDR1 and CDR2: SGHNT and YYREEE (reference sequence). The CDR3 length is 15 residues. After removal of 4 bases from V and 4 bases from J, the junction contained 8 bases not matched to a gene. DNA of the CDR3: TGTGCCAGCAGCACCCGGACAGGGGAGGGAGAGACCCAGTACTTC. Protein product: CASSTRTGEGETQYF.

This clone showed up just a few times. The chain uses TRBV4-2 and TRBJ1-2; the D is unclear. CDR3 length: 15 amino acids. CDR1 is LGHNA, CDR2 YNFKEQ, per germline. Trimming removed 0 bases from V and 4 bases from J, with 12 bases in between. CDR3 bases: TGTGCCAGCAGCCAAGATGATGGCGAGGCCTATGGCTACACCTTC. This codes for CASSQDDGEAYGYTF.

The gene calls are TRBV7-4 and TRBJ1-5, with unresolved D. Per the germline V gene, CDR1 is SGHVT and CDR2 is SQSDAQ. Trimming cost V 1 base and J 4 bases, with 11 bases left between them. The CDR3 sequence is 15 residues long. The CDR3 DNA follows: TGTGCCAGCAGCTTAGTCTCGCCCGGGAATCAGCCCCAGCATTTT. Its translation: CASSLVSPGNQPQHF.

CDR3 nucleotide sequence: TGTGCCAGCAGCTCCTACAGGGATAATAATTCACCCCTCCACTTT. Its translation: CASSSYRDNNSPLHF. The V and J genes are TRBV7-2 and TRBJ1-6; tentative D call: TRBD1 (6 bases). V was cut by 4 bases and J by 5 bases, with 12 bases left in between. CDR3 length: 15 residues. The germline CDR1 and CDR2 sequences are SGHTA and FQGNSA.

The genes are TRBV4-1 and TRBJ1-2; no reliable D call. Trimming left V 3 bases short and J 2 bases short, with 10 bases between. Germline assignment: CDR1 MGHRA and CDR2 YSYEKL. The CDR3 totals 14 residues. The CDR3 DNA follows: TGCGCCAGCAGCCATGACGGGGAAAACTATGGCTACACCTTC. It encodes CASSHDGENYGYTF.

CDR3 in amino acids: CATSTRAGNTEAFF. CDR3 coding DNA: TGTGCCACCAGCACCAGGGCCGGGAACACTGAAGCTTTCTTT. The J gene is TRBJ1-1, the V gene TRBV15; a weak D match, TRBD1 (5 bases). The CDR3 runs to 14 residues. From germline, CDR1 is LNHNV and CDR2 YYDKDF (reference sequence). Trimming cost V 4 bases and J 1 base, with 10 bases left between them. The whole variable domain, filled in from reference TRBV15 and TRBJ1-1, reads DAMVIQNPRYQVTQFGKPVTLSCSQTLNHNVMYWYQQKSSQAPKLLFHYYDKDFNNEADTPDNFQSRRPNTSFCFLDIRSPGLGDTAMYLCATSTRAGNTEAFFGQGTRLTVV.

This chain connects TRBV7-9 to TRBJ2-5; D gene ambiguous. Germline lookup yields CDR1 SEHNR and CDR2 FQNEAQ (reference sequence). Trimming removed 6 bases from V and 4 bases from J, with 15 bases in between. This CDR3 is 14 amino acids long. In DNA form, the CDR3 reads TGTGCCAGCAGGACCGGGTCCCTGGGAGAGACCCAGTACTTC. This codes for CASRTGSLGETQYF.

The chain carries TRBV30 and TRBJ2-4; D perhaps matches TRBD1 (6 bases). V shed 3 bases and J shed 0 bases, with 15 bases lying between them. The CDR3 extends over 16 amino acids. The germline V gene has CDR1 GTSNPN and CDR2 SVGIG (reference sequence). The CDR3: CAWSSGTYLAKNIQYF. In DNA, the CDR3 is TGTGCCTGGAGCTCCGGGACATACCTAGCCAAAAACATTCAGTACTTC.

The chain combines TRBV18 with TRBJ2-3; no reliable D call. V lost 2 bases, J lost 0 bases, and 9 bases lay in between. The CDR3 totals 15 residues. The V gene's germline CDR1 is KGHSH and CDR2 LQKENI. In DNA form, the CDR3 reads TGTGCCAGCTCACCAGTAGGCGGTAGCACAGATACGCAGTATTTT. Its protein is CASSPVGGSTDTQYF.

The rearrangement links TRBV5-5 to TRBJ1-2, with 12 bases identical to TRBD1. J lost 3 bases, V lost 5 bases, and 11 bases had no gene match. CDR1 and CDR2 (germline): SGHKS, YYEKEE (reference sequence). This CDR3 has 17 amino acids. CDR3 region: CASRQGQGAPFDYGYTF. CDR3 nucleotides: TGTGCCAGCAGACAGGGACAGGGGGCCCCTTTCGACTATGGCTACACCTTC.

The gene calls are TRBV29-1 and TRBJ1-1; 9 bases are a match to TRBD1. The V and J ends lost 4 bases and 0 bases, in that order; junction bases with no gene match: 6. The germline V gene has CDR1 SQVTM and CDR2 ANQGSEA. CDR3 length: 15 residues. CDR3 coding DNA: TGCAGCGTTGCCGATACAGGGGGCGTGAACACTGAAGCTTTCTTT. Its translation is CSVADTGGVNTEAFF.

V gene TRBV10-3 combines with J gene TRBJ1-2; 9 nucleotides align to TRBD1. This CDR3 has 16 amino acids. V lost 0 bases to trimming and J lost 8 bases; unmatched junction nucleotides: 10. Germline CDR1 is ENHRY and CDR2 is SYGVKD. CDR3 nucleotides: TGTGCCATCAGTGAGTCCGGGACAGGGAGGACGGAGGGCTACACCTTC. Its translation is CAISESGTGRTEGYTF.

The J gene is TRBJ1-6, the V gene TRBV30, with TRBD1 matching over 9 bases. This CDR3 comprises 18 residues. V lost 0 bases, J lost 0 bases, and 6 bases stayed unmatched. From germline, CDR1 is GTSNPN and CDR2 SVGIG (reference sequence). The CDR3 sequence is CAWSVVGQGSSYNSPLHF. The CDR3, as DNA: TGTGCCTGGAGTGTTGTGGGACAGGGAAGCTCCTATAATTCACCCCTCCACTTT. The whole variable domain, filled in from reference TRBV30 and TRBJ1-6, reads SQTIHQWPATLVQPVGSPLSLECTVEGTSNPNLYWYRQAAGRGLQLLFYSVGIGQISSEVPQNLSASRPQDRQFILSSKKLLLSDSGFYLCAWSVVGQGSSYNSPLHFGNGTRLTVT.

The gene calls are TRBV19 and TRBJ1-6, with 8 bases fitting TRBD1. The CDR3 has 15 amino acids. CDR1 LNHDA and CDR2 SQIVND come from the germline V gene (reference sequence). The trim removed 4 bases at V and 9 bases at J, leaving 8 bases unmatched. CDR3 protein: CASSRDRRDGSPLHF. The DNA of the CDR3 is TGTGCCAGTAGTAGGGACAGGCGGGATGGTTCACCCCTCCACTTT.

This CDR3 is CASSPQTGNWNTEAFF. In DNA form, the CDR3 reads TGTGCCAGCAGCCCACAGACAGGTAATTGGAACACTGAAGCTTTCTTT. The V and J genes are TRBV9 and TRBJ1-1, with D possibly matching TRBD1 (6 bases). The V end was cut by 4 bases, the J end by 1 base, with 17 bases between. The CDR3 spans 16 residues. Germline loops: CDR1 SGDLS, CDR2 YYNGEE.

This clone was recorded only once. J is TRBJ1-2 and V is TRBV6-1, with 10 bases matching TRBD1. The CDR3 consists of 16 residues. Unmatched junction bases numbered 8, after V lost 1 base and J lost 6 bases. Looked up from germline, CDR1 is MNHNS and CDR2 is SASEGT. This chain's CDR3 is CASSEGGGQGIDGYTF. The DNA of the CDR3 is TGTGCCAGCAGTGAAGGGGGGGGACAGGGGATTGATGGCTACACCTTC.